The sequence of this T cell receptor beta chain was determined in a study of blood T cell repertoires in COVID-19. At the level of the study: Acute and convalescent COVID-19 samples came from the United States, Italy and Spain. PBMCs, B-cell-depleted T cells, or T cells were the source of the cDNA or gDNA that made up the material.

Authors' methods: Amplified reference gene primers provided the basis for estimating nucleated cell counts. Generated by immunoSEQ multiplex PCR, the TCRdb table keeps only in-frame clones and is missing some. From that table come the V and J calls and clone size; the DNA was used to work out D and trimming. The data show 120,000 to 150,000 clones, around 82% seen once. There are 13 residues in the CDR3. Germline-derived CDR1 and CDR2 are SGHTA and FQGNSA. Deletions cut 4 bases from V and 6 bases from J, with 12 bases between. A note on this clone: This sample includes further DNA sequences coding for the same CDR3.

What was sequenced was peripheral blood. This rearrangement joins TRBV7-2 to TRBJ1-2; TRBD1 might be the D (6 bases). The source of this sequence is a man in his sixties with active or convalescent COVID-19. The CDR3 DNA sequence: TGTGCCAGCAGCTCTCCGACAGGTCATGGCTACACCTTC. Translating it yields CASSSPTGHGYTF. Full variable domain (outside the CDR3, taken from reference TRBV7-2 and TRBJ1-2): GAGVSQSPSNKVTEKGKDVELRCDPISGHTALYWYRQSLGQGLEFLIYFQGNSAPDKSGLPSDRFSAERTGGSVSTLTIQRTQQEDSAVYLCASSSPTGHGYTFGSGTRLTVV.